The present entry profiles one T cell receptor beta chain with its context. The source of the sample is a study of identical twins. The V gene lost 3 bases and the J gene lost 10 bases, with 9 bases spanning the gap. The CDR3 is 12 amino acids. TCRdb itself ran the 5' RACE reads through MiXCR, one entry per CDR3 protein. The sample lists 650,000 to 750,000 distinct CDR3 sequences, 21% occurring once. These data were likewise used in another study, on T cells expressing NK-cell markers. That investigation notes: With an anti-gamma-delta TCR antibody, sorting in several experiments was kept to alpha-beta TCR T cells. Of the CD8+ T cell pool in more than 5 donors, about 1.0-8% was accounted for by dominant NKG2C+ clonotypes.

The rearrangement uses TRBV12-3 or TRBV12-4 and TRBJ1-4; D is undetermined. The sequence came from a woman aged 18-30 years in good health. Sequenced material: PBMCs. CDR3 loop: CASSLSSAKLFF. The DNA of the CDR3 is TGTGCCAGCAGTTTGTCTTCCGCAAAACTGTTTTTT.